These 29 T cell receptor beta chains share one sample of origin, sequenced in a study of OX40 agonist ivuxolimab in advanced cancers. Sequencing was performed with immunoSEQ multiplex PCR; in TCRdb, only in-frame clones are kept and a portion is missing. This table holds tens of thousands of clones, around 90% found once. The material was CD4+ or CD8+ T cells sorted from blood, obtained in a trial of the OX40 agonist ivuxolimab. The receptors originated from an adult with an advanced solid tumor such as melanoma, head and neck, liver or kidney cancer.

The chain links TRBV13 to TRBJ2-6; D not certain. The CDR3 totals 18 residues. Germline V gene lookup returns CDR1 PRHDT and CDR2 FYEKMQ (reference sequence). V gave up 5 bases and J gave up 0 bases, with 17 bases separating them. The CDR3 region is CASSVSNGRNSGANVLTF. The CDR3, as DNA: TGTGCCAGCAGCGTCTCCAATGGCAGAAACTCTGGGGCCAACGTCCTGACTTTC. Based on the CDR3 plus reference TRBV13 and TRBJ2-6, the full variable domain is AAGVIQSPRHLIKEKRETATLKCYPIPRHDTVYWYQQGPGQDPQFLISFYEKMQSDKGSIPDRFSAQQFSDYHSELNMSSLELGDSALYFCASSVSNGRNSGANVLTFGAGSRLTVL.

The chain uses TRBV30 and TRBJ1-5, with 8 bases identical to TRBD1. From germline, CDR1 is GTSNPN and CDR2 SVGIG (reference sequence). The J segment lost 4 bases and the V segment lost 2 bases, leaving 4 bases of the junction unmatched. This CDR3 spans 14 amino acids. The CDR3 DNA reads TGTGCCTGGAGTTGGACAGGGATGAATCAGCCCCAGCATTTT. Encoded protein: CAWSWTGMNQPQHF.

This clone was found many times. The chain has TRBV10-1 and TRBJ1-2; D ambiguous. Germline values: CDR1 WNHNN, CDR2 SYGVQD (reference sequence). V was clipped by 4 bases and J by 6 bases, with 12 bases between them. The CDR3 has 13 residues. CDR3 DNA sequence: TGCGCCAGCAGTGTCCAGGTGGAGGATGGCTACACCTTC. Translating it yields CASSVQVEDGYTF.

This sequence joins TRBV9 and TRBJ1-2; D is undetermined. CDR1 SGDLS and CDR2 YYNGEE come from the germline V gene. CDR3 size: 15 residues. The V end lost 0 bases, the J end lost 3 bases, and 12 bases lay between the germline ends. The CDR3: CASSVAEGYDYGYTF. In DNA form, the CDR3 reads TGTGCCAGCAGCGTAGCTGAAGGGTATGACTATGGCTACACCTTC.

The chain carries TRBV6-5 and TRBJ1-3, with 7 bases lining up with TRBD1. After removal of 2 bases from V and 4 bases from J, the junction contained 5 bases not matched to a gene. Germline loops: CDR1 MNHEY, CDR2 SVGAGI. The CDR3 consists of 15 residues. The CDR3 sequence: CASSYTSDRGNTIYF. In DNA, the CDR3 is TGTGCCAGCAGTTACACCTCGGACAGGGGAAACACCATATATTTT.

The chain links TRBV18 to TRBJ1-1; TRBD1 matches 7 bases. Germline V gene lookup returns CDR1 KGHSH and CDR2 LQKENI. Unmatched junction bases numbered 12, after V lost 4 bases and J lost 4 bases. The CDR3 is 16 amino acids. CDR3 amino acids: CASSRLAQGPGTEAFF. As DNA, the CDR3 is TGTGCCAGCTCACGATTAGCACAGGGGCCCGGCACTGAAGCTTTCTTT. The full variable domain, in which reference TRBV18 and TRBJ1-1 provide the parts outside the CDR3, is NAGVMQNPRHLVRRRGQEARLRCSPMKGHSHVYWYRQLPEEGLKFMVYLQKENIIDESGMPKERFSAEFPKEGPSILRIQQVVRGDSAAYFCASSRLAQGPGTEAFFGQGTRLTVV.

In its sample, this clone was seen a few times. J is TRBJ2-1 and V is TRBV4-3; D possibly corresponds to TRBD1 (5 bases). Germline values: CDR1 LGHNA, CDR2 YSLEER. V lost 3 bases and J 9 bases, leaving 12 bases between the germline ends. The CDR3 loop spans 13 amino acids. CDR3 protein: CASSHRGIGEQFF. CDR3 nucleotides: TGCGCCAGCAGCCATAGGGGCATCGGTGAGCAGTTCTTC.

The chain links TRBV6-1 to TRBJ2-7; TRBD1 or TRBD2 may be the D gene (5 bases each). Germline CDR1 MNHNS, CDR2 SASEGT. Trimming left V 5 bases short and J 3 bases short, with 17 bases between. The CDR3 runs to 15 residues. The DNA of the CDR3 is TGTGCCAGCAGTCGAGGGGCTTCGGACTTCTACGAGCAGTACTTC. Its translation: CASSRGASDFYEQYF.

This chain uses TRBV5-6 with TRBJ2-7; 9 bases match TRBD1. After removal of 0 bases from V and 7 bases from J, the junction contained 5 bases not matched to a gene. The CDR3 extends over 14 amino acids. CDR1 and CDR2 from the germline V gene are SGHDT and YYEEEE. Written as DNA, the CDR3 is TGTGCCAGCAGCTTGGGACAGGGGGTTAGAGAGCAGTACTTC. It yields the protein CASSLGQGVREQYF.

This clone was seen more than once but under ten times. The V and J genes are TRBV5-6 and TRBJ1-2; unclear D gene. The ends were cut back, 4 bases at V and 7 bases at J, with 8 bases in the middle. The CDR3 has 11 amino acids. Germline assignment: CDR1 SGHDT and CDR2 YYEEEE. CDR3 loop: CASSMAGGYTF. Written as DNA, the CDR3 is TGTGCCAGCAGCATGGCAGGTGGCTACACCTTC.

The chain is built from TRBV7-9 and TRBJ1-4; TRBD1 is a possible D gene (6 bases). The V gene lost 4 bases and the J gene lost 8 bases, with 14 bases spanning the gap. Germline CDR1 is SEHNR and CDR2 is FQNEAQ (reference sequence). There are 14 residues in the CDR3. CDR3 DNA sequence: TGTGCCAGCAGCTCACAGGGTGTGGGGGAAAAACTGTTTTTT. Its protein is CASSSQGVGEKLFF. Full variable domain (outside the CDR3, taken from reference TRBV7-9 and TRBJ1-4): DTGVSQNPRHKITKRGQNVTFRCDPISEHNRLYWYRQTLGQGPEFLTYFQNEAQLEKSRLLSDRFSAERPKGSFSTLEIQRTEQGDSAMYLCASSSQGVGEKLFFGSGTQLSVL.

This chain links TRBV27 with TRBJ2-7; 9 nucleotides align to TRBD1. Unmatched junction bases numbered 12, after V lost 4 bases and J lost 2 bases. The CDR3 has 17 residues. CDR1 MNHEY and CDR2 SMNVEV come from the germline V gene (reference sequence). CDR3 nucleotide sequence: TGTGCCAGCAGTTCCCCCTCCGGGACAGGGAGAGCCTACGAGCAGTACTTC. This sequence encodes CASSSPSGTGRAYEQYF.

The chain combines TRBV2 with TRBJ2-1; D not certain. This CDR3 has 13 amino acids. Trimming took off 7 bases at V and 4 bases at J, with 11 bases between the two ends. CDR1 and CDR2 (germline): SNHLY, FYNNEI. The CDR3 protein is CASTLGPYNEQFF. The CDR3 coding sequence is TGTGCCAGCACCCTAGGTCCGTACAATGAGCAGTTCTTC.

The chain employs TRBV6-5 and TRBJ1-5; a weak D match, TRBD1 (5 bases). Germline assignment: CDR1 MNHEY and CDR2 SVGAGI. Trimming took 4 bases from V and 6 from J, leaving 7 bases between them. The CDR3 is made up of 12 amino acids. The CDR3 DNA is TGTGCCAGCAGTTCTCAGGGTCAGCCCCAGCATTTT. This sequence encodes CASSSQGQPQHF.

This chain links TRBV4-2 with TRBJ1-1; D is possibly TRBD1 (6 bases). V lost 0 bases to trimming and J lost 0 bases, with 14 bases between them. From germline, CDR1 is LGHNA and CDR2 YNFKEQ. This CDR3 contains 17 residues. The CDR3 DNA sequence: TGTGCCAGCAGCCAAGATCAGGGCGGACAGATGAACACTGAAGCTTTCTTT. Translation: CASSQDQGGQMNTEAFF.

The chain recombines TRBV5-5 with TRBJ1-1; D gene uncertain. This CDR3 has 12 residues. Trimming left V 2 bases short and J 1 base short, with 3 bases between. Looked up from germline, CDR1 is SGHKS and CDR2 is YYEKEE (reference sequence). CDR3 residues: CASSFWNTEAFF. CDR3 bases: TGTGCCAGCAGCTTCTGGAACACTGAAGCTTTCTTT.

In its sample, this clone was seen once. The rearrangement joins TRBV7-2 to TRBJ2-1; 9 bases are shared with TRBD2. The junction had 10 bases not matched to a gene; V was cut back by 6 bases and J by 10 bases. Germline-derived CDR1 and CDR2 are SGHTA and FQGNSA. This CDR3 region has 14 residues. This CDR3 reads CASSSSGVSHEQFF. The CDR3, as DNA: TGTGCCAGCAGTTCTAGCGGGGTCTCCCACGAGCAGTTCTTC.

On this clone itself: At the DNA level, this CDR3 is encoded by other sequences in the same sample as well. The chain couples TRBV7-2 to TRBJ2-5; D gene ambiguous. CDR1 and CDR2 from the germline V gene are SGHTA and FQGNSA. Trimming cost V 1 base and J 5 bases, with 5 bases left between them. The CDR3 covers 12 residues. The CDR3 region is CASSLDRETQYF. DNA for the CDR3: TGTGCCAGCAGCTTAGATCGGGAGACCCAGTACTTC.

The CDR3 spells CASSLARDEQYF. CDR3 DNA sequence: TGTGCCAGCAGCTTAGCGCGGGACGAGCAGTACTTC. The chain combines TRBV7-2 with TRBJ2-7; a possible D gene is TRBD2 (5 bases). This CDR3 is built from 12 residues. Germline CDR1 reads SGHTA; CDR2 reads FQGNSA. Trimming shortened V by 0 bases and J by 5 bases, and 5 bases separated the two germline ends. Drawing the rest from reference TRBV7-2 and TRBJ2-7, the complete variable domain is GAGVSQSPSNKVTEKGKDVELRCDPISGHTALYWYRQSLGQGLEFLIYFQGNSAPDKSGLPSDRFSAERTGGSVSTLTIQRTQQEDSAVYLCASSLARDEQYFGPGTRLTVT.

The V call is TRBV5-4, the J call TRBJ2-5; 11 bases match TRBD2. V was clipped by 4 bases and J by 5 bases; unmatched bases: 10. The CDR3 length is 16 residues. CDR1 and CDR2 from the germline V gene are SGHNT and YYREEE (reference sequence). DNA for the CDR3: TGTGCCAGCAGCCCCATAGTGGTAGCGGGAGGGGAGACCCAGTACTTC. Protein sequence: CASSPIVVAGGETQYF. Full variable domain (remainder filled in from reference TRBV5-4 and TRBJ2-5): ETGVTQSPTHLIKTRGQQVTLRCSSQSGHNTVSWYQQALGQGPQFIFQYYREEENGRGNFPPRFSGLQFPNYSSELNVNALELDDSALYLCASSPIVVAGGETQYFGPGTRLLVL.

The chain recombines TRBV5-1 with TRBJ1-5; TRBD1 is a possible D gene (5 bases). The CDR3 runs to 16 residues. V dropped 3 bases and J dropped 0 bases, with 13 bases sitting between them. Germline V gene lookup returns CDR1 SGHRS and CDR2 YFSETQ. The CDR3 protein is CASSSGHGDSNQPQHF. The CDR3 nucleotides read TGCGCCAGCAGCTCAGGACACGGCGATAGCAATCAGCCCCAGCATTTT.

V and J are TRBV19 and TRBJ1-2; D is uncertain. Germline CDR1 reads LNHDA; CDR2 reads SQIVND (reference sequence). V was cut by 3 bases and J by 2 bases, with 19 bases left in between. The length of the CDR3 is 17 residues. CDR3 protein: CASSMDRASAGNYGYTF. The CDR3 DNA reads TGTGCCAGTAGTATGGACCGAGCCAGCGCTGGGAACTATGGCTACACCTTC.

The chain has TRBV5-1 and TRBJ1-1, with D maybe TRBD1 (6 bases). The CDR3 contains 15 residues. V was trimmed by 0 bases and J by 7 bases, leaving 16 bases between them. Germline V gene sequence: CDR1 SGHRS, CDR2 YFSETQ. The CDR3: CASSLGFQGLDEAFF. CDR3 sequence (DNA): TGCGCCAGCAGCTTGGGTTTTCAGGGGTTGGATGAAGCTTTCTTT. Full variable domain (missing parts from reference TRBV5-1 and TRBJ1-1): KAGVTQTPRYLIKTRGQQVTLSCSPISGHRSVSWYQQTPGQGLQFLFEYFSETQRNKGNFPGRFSGRQFSNSRSEMNVSTLELGDSALYLCASSLGFQGLDEAFFGQGTRLTVV.

The chain is built from TRBV10-3 and TRBJ2-1; 7 nucleotides agree with TRBD2. V shed 4 bases, J shed 0 bases, and the junction held 6 bases outside the gene matches. This CDR3 is 16 amino acids long. Germline V gene sequence: CDR1 ENHRY, CDR2 SYGVKD. This CDR3 reads CAISGGGPSSYNEQFF. CDR3 sequence (DNA): TGTGCCATCAGTGGGGGAGGGCCGAGCTCCTACAATGAGCAGTTCTTC.

This clone is a singleton in its sample. V and J are TRBV7-8 and TRBJ2-7; no reliable D call. The V gene lost 2 bases and the J gene lost 3 bases, with 14 bases spanning the gap. This CDR3 spans 15 amino acids. Germline loops: CDR1 SGHVS, CDR2 FQNEAQ. The CDR3 DNA reads TGTGCCAGCAGCTTACTTCCAAAGGCGGACTACGAGCAGTACTTC. This gives the protein CASSLLPKADYEQYF.

Concerning this clone: Additional DNA sequences in this sample encode the identical CDR3. The chain is built from TRBV7-3 and TRBJ2-3; D not resolved. With 0 bases removed from V and 6 bases from J, the gap between germline ends came to 1 base. CDR3 size: 11 residues. Per the germline V gene, CDR1 is SGHTA and CDR2 is FQGTGA. The CDR3 coding sequence is TGTGCCAGCAGCTTAACGGATACGCAGTATTTT. Amino acid sequence: CASSLTDTQYF.

The chain is built from TRBV7-8 and TRBJ2-1; D gene ambiguous. The germline V gene has CDR1 SGHVS and CDR2 FQNEAQ. This CDR3 comprises 11 residues. Deletions cut 2 bases from V and 10 bases from J, with 6 bases between. CDR3 coding DNA: TGTGCCAGCAGCTTAAGTGGGGAGCAGTTCTTC. Its protein is CASSLSGEQFF.

The chain combines TRBV29-1 with TRBJ2-3, with a possible D match to TRBD2 (6 bases). The germline V gene has CDR1 SQVTM and CDR2 ANQGSEA. V lost 7 bases, J lost 3 bases, and 17 bases lay in between. This CDR3 has 14 residues. CDR3 sequence: CSGAAVGGTDTQYF. DNA of the CDR3: TGCAGCGGCGCCGCGGTGGGGGGAACAGATACGCAGTATTTT.

This clone was detected once. The chain employs TRBV9 and TRBJ2-2; D not resolved. This CDR3 is built from 14 residues. The V gene lost 3 bases and the J gene lost 1 base, with 7 bases spanning the gap. The germline CDR1 and CDR2 sequences are SGDLS and YYNGEE. The DNA of the CDR3 is TGTGCCAGCAGCGCTAAGGTGAACACCGGGGAGCTGTTTTTT. Encoded protein: CASSAKVNTGELFF.